Sequencing of this T cell receptor (beta chain) was carried out in a study of early T cells in non-severe SARS-CoV-2 infection. Across the whole study: Chains were not paired, and sequencing was done on bulk RNA from unsorted whole blood.

CDR1 MNHNY and CDR2 SVGAGI come from the germline V gene (reference sequence). The V end lost 5 bases, the J end lost 5 bases, and 10 bases lay between the germline ends. The CDR3 consists of 12 residues. This clonotype was detected many times. What it recognizes is unknown. Study results and caveats: Private and CD4 specificities were missed by VDJdb matching, which favored anti-spike CD8 responses.

Attachment of unique molecular identifiers was made to individual cDNA molecules. TCRdb processed the 5' RACE reads anew with MiXCR; each CDR3 protein has one entry. The table includes tens of thousands of distinct CDR3 sequences, less than 6% detected once. The J gene is TRBJ2-7, the V gene TRBV6-6; D remains ambiguous. The sample here was whole blood, taken at baseline. This receptor was obtained from an adult who was a healthcare worker with PCR-confirmed SARS-CoV-2 infection or an uninfected control (not recorded which). The CDR3 is CASSLGTDEQYF. The DNA of the CDR3 is TGTGCCAGCAGTCTGGGCACTGACGAGCAGTACTTC.